This is a list of T cell receptor beta chains from one sample in a study of blood T cells in healthy people across ages. Each CDR3 protein is one row after TCRdb ran MiXCR on the 5' RACE reads. The sample carries approximately 800,000 distinct CDR3 sequences, about 53% recorded once. The sample was blood. The source is a man at least 80 years old in good health. Each CDR3 is given with its conserved first and last residue. D genes are given only for firm matches. Where a row states a size, it is once, few, many or the class of an expanded clone; other rows omit it.

CDR3 DNA: TGTGCCAGCACTGTGGGGGAGGGGCCGAACCGGGGGGAGACCCAGTACTTC
CDR3 protein: CASTVGEGPNRGETQYF
clone size: NA
V gene: TRBV11-2
D gene: TRBD2
J gene: TRBJ2-5
CDR3 length: 17

CDR3 DNA: TGCAGTGCTAGAGAGGGACGGGACTATGGCTACACCTTC
CDR3 protein: CSAREGRDYGYTF
clone size: few
V gene: TRBV20-1
D gene: NA
J gene: TRBJ1-2
CDR3 length: 13

CDR3 DNA: TGTGCCAGCAGCTTCGGGGACATACAAGAGACCCAGTACTTC
CDR3 protein: CASSFGDIQETQYF
clone size: many
V gene: TRBV7-2
D gene: NA
J gene: TRBJ2-5
CDR3 length: 14

CDR3 DNA: TGTGCCAGCAGTGAATCGGGGACAGGGTTGAAAGGCTACACCTTC
CDR3 protein: CASSESGTGLKGYTF
clone size: NA
V gene: TRBV6-1
D gene: TRBD1
J gene: TRBJ1-2
CDR3 length: 15

CDR3 DNA: TGTGCCAGCAGCGTAGAGGGCCGAATAAATGAGCAGTTCTTC
CDR3 protein: CASSVEGRINEQFF
clone size: NA
V gene: TRBV9
D gene: NA
J gene: TRBJ2-1
CDR3 length: 14

CDR3 DNA: TGTGCCAGCAGTCCCCGGACAGGGAGTTCCTATGGCTACACCTTC
CDR3 protein: CASSPRTGSSYGYTF
clone size: few
V gene: TRBV27
D gene: TRBD1
J gene: TRBJ1-2
CDR3 length: 15

CDR3 DNA: TGTGCCATCAGTGAGTCGTTTGGACTAGCGGGGCAGAACTACGAGCAGTACTTC
CDR3 protein: CAISESFGLAGQNYEQYF
clone size: NA
V gene: TRBV10-3
D gene: TRBD2
J gene: TRBJ2-7
CDR3 length: 18

CDR3 DNA: TGCGCCAGCAGCGCCAACGGGGGATTGGGTGAGCAGTACTTC
CDR3 protein: CASSANGGLGEQYF
clone size: NA
V gene: TRBV5-1
D gene: NA
J gene: TRBJ2-5
CDR3 length: 14

CDR3 DNA: TGTGCCAGCAGCGCCGAGGGGAGACGAAATCAGCCCCAGCATTTT
CDR3 protein: CASSAEGRRNQPQHF
clone size: NA
V gene: TRBV9
D gene: NA
J gene: TRBJ1-5
CDR3 length: 15

CDR3 DNA: TGTGCCAGCAGCCCCGAGGGGCCTCTCCAAGAGACCCAGTACTTC
CDR3 protein: CASSPEGPLQETQYF
clone size: NA
V gene: TRBV7-2
D gene: NA
J gene: TRBJ2-5
CDR3 length: 15

CDR3 DNA: TGTGCCAGCACTTCCGAGGCAGGGGGGAACACTGAAGCTTTCTTT
CDR3 protein: CASTSEAGGNTEAFF
clone size: NA
V gene: TRBV28
D gene: TRBD1
J gene: TRBJ1-1
CDR3 length: 15

CDR3 DNA: TGTGCCAGCAGCTTAGGGGGGACTAGCGGACCGCACAGATACGCGTATTTT
CDR3 protein: CASSLGGTSGPHRYAYF
clone size: NA
V gene: TRBV11-2
D gene: TRBD2
J gene: TRBJ2-3
CDR3 length: 17

CDR3 DNA: TGCGCCAGCAGCTTGGATGGGGTCTATGGCTACACCTTC
CDR3 protein: CASSLDGVYGYTF
clone size: few
V gene: TRBV5-1
D gene: NA
J gene: TRBJ1-2
CDR3 length: 13

CDR3 DNA: TGCAGTGCTAGATCCCAGGGGGCGAGCGACGAGCAGTACTTC
CDR3 protein: CSARSQGASDEQYF
clone size: NA
V gene: TRBV20-1
D gene: TRBD1
J gene: TRBJ2-7
CDR3 length: 14

CDR3 DNA: TGTGCCACCAGCAGAGATCCCTCAAATGAGCAGTTCTTC
CDR3 protein: CATSRDPSNEQFF
clone size: NA
V gene: TRBV15
D gene: NA
J gene: TRBJ2-1
CDR3 length: 13

CDR3 DNA: TGCAGTGCTAGTAGTCCGTCCGACTCACCCCTCCACTTT
CDR3 protein: CSASSPSDSPLHF
clone size: NA
V gene: TRBV20-1
D gene: NA
J gene: TRBJ1-6
CDR3 length: 13

CDR3 DNA: TGTGCCAGCAGTGCTTTACTGAGCACAGATACGCAGTATTTT
CDR3 protein: CASSALLSTDTQYF
clone size: once
V gene: TRBV2
D gene: NA
J gene: TRBJ2-3
CDR3 length: 14

CDR3 DNA: TGTGCCACCGGGACTAGCGGGAGCCACGAGCAGTACTTC
CDR3 protein: CATGTSGSHEQYF
clone size: few
V gene: TRBV24-1
D gene: TRBD2
J gene: TRBJ2-7
CDR3 length: 13

CDR3 DNA: TGCGCCAGCAGCCAAGATGGCGGGGGGCACAATCAGCCCCAGCATTTT
CDR3 protein: CASSQDGGGHNQPQHF
clone size: NA
V gene: TRBV4-1
D gene: NA
J gene: TRBJ1-5
CDR3 length: 16

CDR3 DNA: TGTGCCAGCAGCCAAGGCCCATCGACGGACAGATACGCGTATTTT
CDR3 protein: CASSQGPSTDRYAYF
clone size: NA
V gene: TRBV3-1
D gene: NA
J gene: TRBJ2-3
CDR3 length: 15

CDR3 DNA: TGTGCCAGCAGTTTGAGGGTCTCTGGAAACACCATATATTTT
CDR3 protein: CASSLRVSGNTIYF
clone size: NA
V gene: TRBV12-3/TRBV12-4
D gene: NA
J gene: TRBJ1-3
CDR3 length: 14

CDR3 DNA: TGTGCCACCAGTGATTTAGTAGGGCAGGGAGAGACCCAGTACTTC
CDR3 protein: CATSDLVGQGETQYF
clone size: NA
V gene: TRBV24-1
D gene: NA
J gene: TRBJ2-5
CDR3 length: 15

CDR3 DNA: TGTGCTAGTGGTTTGGAGAGCGGGAGGGTTAATGAGCAGTTCTTC
CDR3 protein: CASGLESGRVNEQFF
clone size: NA
V gene: TRBV12-5
D gene: TRBD2
J gene: TRBJ2-1
CDR3 length: 15

CDR3 DNA: TGCAGTGCTAGAGAATCCCAAAACTATGGCTACACCTTC
CDR3 protein: CSARESQNYGYTF
clone size: NA
V gene: TRBV20-1
D gene: NA
J gene: TRBJ1-2
CDR3 length: 13

CDR3 DNA: TGCGCCAGCCGAGCCGAGCCCTATTTAGCCAAAAACATTCAGTACTTC
CDR3 protein: CASRAEPYLAKNIQYF
clone size: NA
V gene: TRBV5-1
D gene: NA
J gene: TRBJ2-4
CDR3 length: 16

CDR3 DNA: TGTGCCATCAGTGACCCGGGACAGGGGAACTACGAGCAGTACTTC
CDR3 protein: CAISDPGQGNYEQYF
clone size: many
V gene: TRBV10-3
D gene: TRBD1
J gene: TRBJ2-7
CDR3 length: 15

CDR3 DNA: TGTGCCAGCAGCCGAACTAGCGGGATCTACAATGAGCAGTACTTC
CDR3 protein: CASSRTSGIYNEQYF
clone size: few
V gene: TRBV3-1
D gene: TRBD2
J gene: TRBJ2-7
CDR3 length: 15

CDR3 DNA: TGTGCCACCCGAACCGGGACAGAGTTGGGGGATGAGCAGTTCTTC
CDR3 protein: CATRTGTELGDEQFF
clone size: few
V gene: TRBV24-1
D gene: TRBD1
J gene: TRBJ2-1
CDR3 length: 15

CDR3 DNA: TGTGCCAGCAGCGCTACAGGGAGCTCCTATAATTCACCCCTCCACTTT
CDR3 protein: CASSATGSSYNSPLHF
clone size: NA
V gene: TRBV11-3
D gene: NA
J gene: TRBJ1-6
CDR3 length: 16

CDR3 DNA: TGCAGTGCTAGAGGGCCCGGGGAGCTGTTTTTT
CDR3 protein: CSARGPGELFF
clone size: NA
V gene: TRBV20-1
D gene: NA
J gene: TRBJ2-2
CDR3 length: 11

CDR3 DNA: TGTGCCAGGGGACAGGGTGACTATGGCTACACCTTC
CDR3 protein: CARGQGDYGYTF
clone size: few
V gene: TRBV11-3
D gene: TRBD1
J gene: TRBJ1-2
CDR3 length: 12

CDR3 DNA: TGTGCCAGCAGTTACCGGAGGGACGGGGGTTTAGACATTCAGTACTTC
CDR3 protein: CASSYRRDGGLDIQYF
clone size: NA
V gene: TRBV6-5
D gene: NA
J gene: TRBJ2-4
CDR3 length: 16

CDR3 DNA: TGTCGCGGGACTAGCGGGAGGGACAGATACGCGTATTTT
CDR3 protein: CRGTSGRDRYAYF
clone size: few
V gene: TRBV12-3/TRBV12-4
D gene: TRBD2
J gene: TRBJ2-3
CDR3 length: 13